Listed here is a single TCR beta chain. This clone was counted once. Its antigen is still unknown. No per-base quality is available; no much larger clone lies one base away. This sample stems from a study of tumor-infiltrating lymphocytes in localized non-small cell lung cancer (dated by TCRdb to the early 2020s). For context, the study as a whole: Patients whose samples were collected after neoadjuvant chemotherapy, as well as both smokers and never-smokers and several histologies, were included in the cohort. Resected tumor tissue and uninvolved lung tissue described as non-adjacent to the tumor were contributed by each patient, with both tissues obtained from the same patient. The same patients underwent several integrated assays, with TCR sequencing performed together with flow cytometry, multiplex immunofluorescence, RNA-seq, exome sequencing and proteomics. In total, the ICON cohort consisted of over a hundred surgical patients with localized non-small cell lung cancer who had their tumors resected. The paired tumor versus uninvolved lung comparison of immunoSEQ T-cell fraction included 55 patients. Points the paper makes about the study in general: Because different assays used different pieces of the same tissue, intratumor heterogeneity could not be separated from technical variation. Recurrence-free survival showed no association with tumor T-cell fraction from TCR sequencing (p = 0.61). Assay coverage differed among patients according to how much tissue was available, so only a subset of the cohort had TCR sequencing. Consistent with immunofluorescence CD3 counts, TCRbeta sequencing supported greater T cell infiltration in tumors than in uninvolved lung tissue. TCR-derived T-cell fraction did not differ between the flow cytometry-defined immunotypes IM1 (good prognosis) and IM2 (poor prognosis).

V lost 8 bases and J lost 0 bases; the stretch between them is 8 bases long. The CDR3 contains 13 residues, cysteine and phenylalanine counted. Only the CDR3 DNA is retained, 39 bases long and in frame from the first base. CDR1 SEHNR and CDR2 FQNEAQ are derived from the germline V gene (reference sequence). ICON enrollment began in the first half of 2016, and the last patient was enrolled in 2018. In a subcohort of about 76 patients, fresh tumor and matched uninvolved tissue were collected for in-depth immune analyses, with TCR sequencing among those analyses. DNA for TCR sequencing was isolated from bulk tissue, and no cell sorting was done. The T-cell fraction in tumor and uninvolved lung tissue was provided by TCR sequencing with the immunoSEQ assay. On the study's bioinformatics: To analyze survival, patients were divided into a high T-cell fraction group (upper tertile) and a low T-cell fraction group (lower two tertiles), and the two groups were compared using a log-rank test. A signed-rank test was used to test differences in T-cell fraction between paired tumor and uninvolved lung samples. The table was pulled from immuneACCESS by TCRdb, which kept in-frame rearrangements only. Such tables lose some clones; where checked, under half of the loss comes from unresolved V genes, and the rest has no known cause. The V and J calls and clone size come from that table; D and trimming were worked out from the DNA. Counted in this sample were around 25,000 clones; around 78% of them appeared once. Of the sample, around 6% falls within the top ten clones.

The sequenced sample was lung tumor tissue. The chain was built from TRBV7-9 and TRBJ1-5, with a tentative D gene TRBD1 over 5 matching bases. The sequence came from a human donor with non-small cell lung cancer. The CDR3 protein sequence reads: CASGAGSNQPQHF. The nucleotides are TGTGCCAGCGGGGCAGGTAGCAATCAGCCCCAGCATTTT.